This record covers a single TCR beta chain. These data are taken from a study of preoperative IRX-2 immunotherapy in early breast cancer. The V and J ends lost 11 bases and 0 bases, in that order; junction bases with no gene match: 16. This CDR3 is 16 amino acids long. Germline-derived CDR1 and CDR2 are MDHEN and SYDVKM. Treatment specified: preoperative locoregional IRX-2 cytokine immunotherapy. Only in-frame clones appear in the TCRdb table, and some are missing; sequencing was by immunoSEQ multiplex PCR. This table holds about 3,600 clones, approximately 70% found once. The sequences come from tumor tissue, collected after IRX-2 immunotherapy. The gene calls are TRBV28 and TRBJ2-7; 7 positions agree with TRBD2. The sequence was obtained from a human donor with breast cancer. The CDR3 spells CAAMGGRQTSSYEQYF. Written as DNA, the CDR3 is TGTGCCGCGATGGGGGGGAGACAGACTAGCTCCTACGAGCAGTACTTC.